This T cell receptor (beta chain) was documented in a study of CD8 T cells in Susac syndrome. With random hexamers, roughly 0.5 to 1 ug RNA was reverse transcribed. TCRdb processed the immunoSEQ multiplex PCR reads anew with MiXCR; each CDR3 protein has one entry. The table includes approximately 150,000 distinct CDR3 sequences, 94% detected once. V was shortened by 6 bases and J by 7 bases, with 18 bases between the two germline ends. The CDR3 consists of 14 residues. Germline assignment: CDR1 LNHDA and CDR2 SQIVND (reference sequence). The receptor's source is a human donor in good health. Sequenced: CD4+ T cells from PBMCs. The rearrangement links TRBV19 to TRBJ1-2, with a possible D match to TRBD1 (6 bases). This CDR3 reads CASSRSGGVRGYTF. CDR3 in DNA: TGTGCCAGTAGCCGCTCGGGGGGCGTGCGTGGCTACACCTTC.